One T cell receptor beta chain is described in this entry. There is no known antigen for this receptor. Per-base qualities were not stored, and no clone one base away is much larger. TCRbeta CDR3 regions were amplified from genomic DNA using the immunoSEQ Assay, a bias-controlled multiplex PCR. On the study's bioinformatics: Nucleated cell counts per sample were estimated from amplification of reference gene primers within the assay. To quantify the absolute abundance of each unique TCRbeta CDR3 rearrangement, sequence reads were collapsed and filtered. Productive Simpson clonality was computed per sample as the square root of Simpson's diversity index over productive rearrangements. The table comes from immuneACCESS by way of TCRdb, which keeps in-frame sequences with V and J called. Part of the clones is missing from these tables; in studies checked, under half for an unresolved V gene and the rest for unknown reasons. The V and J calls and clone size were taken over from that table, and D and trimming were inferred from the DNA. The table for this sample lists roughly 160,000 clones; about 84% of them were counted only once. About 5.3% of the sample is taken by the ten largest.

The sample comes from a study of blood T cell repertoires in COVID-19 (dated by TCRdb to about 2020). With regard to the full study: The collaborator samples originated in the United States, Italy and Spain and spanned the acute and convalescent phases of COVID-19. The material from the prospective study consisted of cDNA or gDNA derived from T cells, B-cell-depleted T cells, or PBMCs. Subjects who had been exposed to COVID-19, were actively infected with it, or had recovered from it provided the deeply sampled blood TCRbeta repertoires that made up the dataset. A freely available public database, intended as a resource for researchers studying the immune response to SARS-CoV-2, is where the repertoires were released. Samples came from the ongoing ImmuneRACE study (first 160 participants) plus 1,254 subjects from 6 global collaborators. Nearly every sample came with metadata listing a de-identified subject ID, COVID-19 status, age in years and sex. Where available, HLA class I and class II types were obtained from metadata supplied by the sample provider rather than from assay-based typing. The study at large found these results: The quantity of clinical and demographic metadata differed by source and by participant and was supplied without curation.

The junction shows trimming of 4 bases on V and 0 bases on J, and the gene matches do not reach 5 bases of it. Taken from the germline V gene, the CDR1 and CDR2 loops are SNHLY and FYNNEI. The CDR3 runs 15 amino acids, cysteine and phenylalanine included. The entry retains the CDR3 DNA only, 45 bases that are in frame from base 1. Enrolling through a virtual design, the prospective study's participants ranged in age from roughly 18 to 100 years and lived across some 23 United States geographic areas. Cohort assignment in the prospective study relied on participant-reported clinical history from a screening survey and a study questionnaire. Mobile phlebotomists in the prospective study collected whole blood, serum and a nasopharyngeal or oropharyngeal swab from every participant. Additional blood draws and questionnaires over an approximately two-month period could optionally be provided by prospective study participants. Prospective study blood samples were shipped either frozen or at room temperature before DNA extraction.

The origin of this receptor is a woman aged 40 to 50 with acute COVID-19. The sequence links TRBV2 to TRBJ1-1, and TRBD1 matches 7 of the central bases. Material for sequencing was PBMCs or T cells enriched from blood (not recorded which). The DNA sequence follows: TGTGCCAGCAGTGTCCACAGGGGTGTGAACACTGAAGCTTTCTTT. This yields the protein CASSVHRGVNTEAFF.